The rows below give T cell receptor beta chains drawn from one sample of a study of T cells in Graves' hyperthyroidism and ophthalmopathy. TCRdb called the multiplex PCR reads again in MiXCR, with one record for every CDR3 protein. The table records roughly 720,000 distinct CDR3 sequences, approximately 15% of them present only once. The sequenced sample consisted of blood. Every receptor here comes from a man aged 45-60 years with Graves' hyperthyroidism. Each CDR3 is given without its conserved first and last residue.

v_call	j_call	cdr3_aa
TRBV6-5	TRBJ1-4	ASSYPGGSKLF
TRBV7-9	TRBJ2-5	ASSFPGTGEETQY
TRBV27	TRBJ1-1	ASRGGGRTEAF
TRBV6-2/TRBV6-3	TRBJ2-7	ASRRAGDEQY
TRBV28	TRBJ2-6	ASSTLRASRNEWPGANVLT
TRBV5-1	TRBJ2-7	ACSPGQGYSYEQY
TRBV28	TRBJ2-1	ASTPTSGPYNEQF
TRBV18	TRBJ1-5	ASSPQGGRSNQPQH
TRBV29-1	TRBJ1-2	SVPTGNDDGYT
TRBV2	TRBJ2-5	ASRWTSGSVETQY
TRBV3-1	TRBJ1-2	ASSQVSSSYGYT
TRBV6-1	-	ASRPGQALNEQY
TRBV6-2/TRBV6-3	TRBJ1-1	ASSYPTERRTF
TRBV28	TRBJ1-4	AISKTGQGTEKLF
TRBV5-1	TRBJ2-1	ASSFEDRPRGNEQF
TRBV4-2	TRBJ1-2	ASSQARGDYGYT
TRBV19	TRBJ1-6	ASSIDAHGLH
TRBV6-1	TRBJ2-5	ASSPSRGLGETQY
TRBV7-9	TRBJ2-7	ASGSRDNYEQY
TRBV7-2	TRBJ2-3	ASSLDAGSSTQY
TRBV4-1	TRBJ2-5	ASSQVPPETQY
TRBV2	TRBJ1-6	ASKLNRDRDLSSLH
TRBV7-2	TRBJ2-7	ASSLSRDRYEQY
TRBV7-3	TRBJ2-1	ASSLKGSLAVNNNEQF
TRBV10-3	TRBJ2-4	AISNSGLAKNIQY
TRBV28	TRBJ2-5	ASSPGLAATQETQY
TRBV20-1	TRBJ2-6	SARGQGEVRANVLT
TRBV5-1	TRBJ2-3	ASQSGDTQY
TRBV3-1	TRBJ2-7	ASSQDLASGYEQY
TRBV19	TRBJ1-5	ASSIVGYSNQPQH
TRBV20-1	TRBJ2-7	SALSQDNSYEQY
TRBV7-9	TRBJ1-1	ASSFAPSGTEAF
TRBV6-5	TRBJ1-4	ASSYSPSNEKLF
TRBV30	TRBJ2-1	AWSVLAGEQF
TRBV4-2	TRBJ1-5	ASSQDGSVSNQPQH
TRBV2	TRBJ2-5	ATLAPSRETQY
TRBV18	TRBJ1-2	ASSTDRSGGYT
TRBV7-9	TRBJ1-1	ASSPGGPGRTEAF
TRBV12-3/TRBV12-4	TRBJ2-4	ASSLPGGPSDIQY
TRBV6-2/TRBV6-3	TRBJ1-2	AGSYSRGGEHGYT
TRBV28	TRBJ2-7	ASRPGLAGGFSYEQY
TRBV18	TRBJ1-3	ASSPPDIRAGNTIY
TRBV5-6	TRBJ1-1	ASSFVEQWEAF
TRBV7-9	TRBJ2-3	ASSPPRQGTNTQY
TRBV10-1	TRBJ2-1	ASSESSGGGSSYNEQF
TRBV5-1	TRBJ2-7	ASSFGQSGLAGAYEQY
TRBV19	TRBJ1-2	ASSRQDGYT
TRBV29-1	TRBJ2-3	SVVSAGPSTDTQY
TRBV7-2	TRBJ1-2	ASSLEPHYGYT
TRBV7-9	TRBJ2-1	ASSLRGSGYNEQF
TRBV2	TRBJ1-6	ASRRTGDSYNSPLH
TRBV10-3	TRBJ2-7	AIRTALGPPNEQY
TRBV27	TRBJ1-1	ASSFYAGNTEAF
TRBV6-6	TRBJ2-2	ASSYPGRTGELF
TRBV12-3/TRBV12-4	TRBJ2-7	ASKELAGAKYEQY
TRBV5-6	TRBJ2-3	ASRRTSGGTSTDTQY
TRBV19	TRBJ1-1	ASSISTGTEAF
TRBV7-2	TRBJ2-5	ASSLRDRAVETQY